Below, 20 T cell receptor beta chains from the same sample are listed, as sequenced in a study of OX40 agonist ivuxolimab in advanced cancers. The protocol was immunoSEQ multiplex PCR, while the TCRdb copy is restricted to in-frame clones and leaves out a portion. This sample has about 100,000 clones; 85% to 95% occur once, and the top ten carry 0.45% to 0.65%. Sequencing used CD4+ or CD8+ T cells sorted from blood, obtained in a trial of the OX40 agonist ivuxolimab. Receptors originate from an adult with an advanced solid tumor such as melanoma, head and neck, liver or kidney cancer.

The rearrangement joins TRBV7-9 to TRBJ2-7; D gene unclear. Germline lookup yields CDR1 SEHNR and CDR2 FQNEAQ (reference sequence). CDR3 size: 13 residues. Trimming stripped 2 bases from V and 6 bases from J, with 11 bases between. Written as DNA, the CDR3 is TGTGCCAGCAGCTTAAGGTCAAGACTCGAGCAGTACTTC. This encodes CASSLRSRLEQYF.

This clone was seen just once. CDR3 protein: CAWRSGFLAGAPEQFF. CDR3 nucleotides: TGTGCCTGGCGGTCGGGGTTTTTAGCGGGAGCCCCTGAGCAGTTCTTC. This chain links TRBV30 with TRBJ2-1, with 9 bases lining up with TRBD2. This CDR3 contains 16 residues. The germline gives CDR1 GTSNPN, CDR2 SVGIG (reference sequence). The ends lost 5 bases at V and 9 bases at J; junction bases unmatched: 17.

The chain couples TRBV28 to TRBJ2-6; tentative D call: TRBD2 (6 bases). Trimming left V 6 bases short and J 4 bases short, with 7 bases between. Germline V CDR1 and CDR2: MDHEN, SYDVKM. The CDR3 is 13 amino acids. CDR3 coding DNA: TGTGCCAGCAGCCGGGAGGGGGCCAACGTCCTGACTTTC. Encoded protein: CASSREGANVLTF.

The rearrangement links TRBV14 to TRBJ2-5; 7 nucleotides line up with TRBD2. The junction had 5 bases not matched to a gene; V was cut back by 6 bases and J by 4 bases. This CDR3 has 13 residues. The germline V gene has CDR1 SGHDN and CDR2 FVKESK. The chain's CDR3 is CASRRGMAETQYF. The CDR3, as DNA: TGTGCCAGCAGGCGGGGGATGGCAGAGACCCAGTACTTC.

The sample holds one count of this clone. The J gene is TRBJ2-1, the V gene TRBV14; TRBD1 aligns across 11 bases. The CDR3 spans 17 residues. The germline V gene has CDR1 SGHDN and CDR2 FVKESK. The V gene end was trimmed by 2 bases and the J gene end by 4 bases; junction bases not matched to a gene: 7. CDR3 nucleotide sequence: TGTGCCAGCAGCCAAAATTCCGGGACAGGGGGGTACAATGAGCAGTTCTTC. Translation: CASSQNSGTGGYNEQFF.

V is TRBV14 and J is TRBJ1-1; D is unclear. Between the trimmed V and J ends, which lost 0 bases and 0 bases, there was a span of 2 bases. There are 13 residues in the CDR3. The V gene's germline CDR1 is SGHDN and CDR2 FVKESK. The CDR3 is CASSQDMNTEAFF. The CDR3 nucleotides read TGTGCCAGCAGCCAAGATATGAACACTGAAGCTTTCTTT. Drawing the rest from reference TRBV14 and TRBJ1-1, the complete variable domain is EAGVTQFPSHSVIEKGQTVTLRCDPISGHDNLYWYRRVMGKEIKFLLHFVKESKQDESGMPNNRFLAERTGGTYSTLKVQPAELEDSGVYFCASSQDMNTEAFFGQGTRLTVV.

The chain couples TRBV7-2 to TRBJ2-7; 7 positions match TRBD1. J was trimmed by 2 bases and V by 5 bases; bases with no gene match: 12. CDR1 and CDR2 (germline): SGHTA, FQGNSA. The CDR3 loop spans 16 amino acids. The CDR3 reads CASSLGQGDLTYEQYF. CDR3 DNA: TGTGCCAGCAGCCTTGGTCAGGGGGACCTTACCTACGAGCAGTACTTC.

This clone was observed a single time. The chain has TRBV2 and TRBJ2-5; D is possibly TRBD2 (5 bases). The V and J ends lost 6 bases and 5 bases respectively, with 19 bases between them. The CDR3 runs to 15 residues. Germline lookup yields CDR1 SNHLY and CDR2 FYNNEI. The CDR3, as DNA: TGTGCCAGCAGGGGTGAGGTGGGAGTTGGGGAGACCCAGTACTTC. Its translation: CASRGEVGVGETQYF.

The chain has TRBV5-1 and TRBJ2-5, with D hard to call. With 4 bases removed from V and 3 bases from J, the gap between germline ends came to 10 bases. Germline V gene sequence: CDR1 SGHRS, CDR2 YFSETQ. CDR3 length: 13 residues. This chain's CDR3 is CASSAGSKETQYF. DNA for the CDR3: TGCGCCAGCAGCGCCGGATCGAAAGAGACCCAGTACTTC.

The rearrangement links TRBV5-1 to TRBJ2-7; tentative D call: TRBD1 (5 bases). From germline, CDR1 is SGHRS and CDR2 YFSETQ. V was trimmed by 3 bases and J by 6 bases, leaving 13 bases between them. The CDR3 covers 13 residues. The CDR3 region is CASSYPGQPEQYF. The CDR3 nucleotides read TGCGCCAGCAGCTATCCAGGACAACCCGAGCAGTACTTC.

V is TRBV18 and J is TRBJ2-7; 10 bases map to TRBD1. Germline assignment: CDR1 KGHSH and CDR2 LQKENI. J gave up 7 bases and V 2 bases, and 14 bases lay outside the gene matches. The CDR3 totals 17 residues. CDR3 sequence: CASSPARQGALPGEQYF. The CDR3 DNA reads as TGTGCCAGCTCACCAGCAAGACAGGGGGCGCTTCCTGGGGAGCAGTACTTC.

The V gene is TRBV28, the J gene TRBJ2-7; 9 bases align to TRBD1. The CDR3 sequence is 15 residues long. Trimming removed 6 bases from V and 0 bases from J; junction bases left unmatched: 6. CDR1 MDHEN and CDR2 SYDVKM come from the germline V gene. The chain's CDR3 is CASRTGGVGSYEQYF. As DNA, the CDR3 is TGTGCCAGCAGGACAGGGGGTGTAGGCTCCTACGAGCAGTACTTC.

The gene calls are TRBV7-9 and TRBJ2-3, with 10 bases lining up with TRBD2. J was trimmed by 3 bases and V by 1 base; bases with no gene match: 7. Germline-derived CDR1 and CDR2 are SEHNR and FQNEAQ (reference sequence). The CDR3 consists of 17 residues. The chain's CDR3 is CASSLGLAGERTDTQYF. The CDR3 coding sequence is TGTGCCAGCAGCTTAGGACTAGCGGGCGAACGTACAGATACGCAGTATTTT.

The rearrangement links TRBV27 to TRBJ2-7, with D perhaps being TRBD1 or TRBD2 (5 bases each). Germline loops: CDR1 MNHEY, CDR2 SMNVEV (reference sequence). Trimming pared 1 base from V and 2 bases from J, leaving 15 bases between. The CDR3 has 16 residues. CDR3 nucleotides: TGTGCCAGCAGTTTATTGGGAGACAGCGGCGCCTACGAGCAGTACTTC. Translated, it gives CASSLLGDSGAYEQYF.

This chain uses TRBV7-2 with TRBJ2-7; 11 positions match TRBD2. The ends lost 5 bases at V and 7 bases at J; junction bases unmatched: 10. The CDR3 is 15 residues long. The germline V gene has CDR1 SGHTA and CDR2 FQGNSA. The DNA of the CDR3 is TGTGCCAGCAGCCTGGGACTAGCGGACGTTGGTGAGCAGTACTTC. This codes for CASSLGLADVGEQYF.

The chain recombines TRBV2 with TRBJ1-1, with D maybe TRBD1 (5 bases). The CDR3 runs 14 residues. Germline V CDR1 and CDR2: SNHLY, FYNNEI. The V end was cut by 5 bases, the J end by 3 bases, with 13 bases between. CDR3 residues: CASSRQRPDTEAFF. For the CDR3, the DNA is TGTGCCAGCAGTCGACAGCGCCCGGACACTGAAGCTTTCTTT.

V is TRBV5-1 and J is TRBJ2-7, with 7 bases fitting TRBD1. V trimming: 1 base; J trimming: 6 bases; junction bases outside the gene matches: 13. Looked up from germline, CDR1 is SGHRS and CDR2 is YFSETQ. The CDR3 is 16 amino acids. The CDR3 DNA follows: TGCGCCAGCAGCTTGATACAGGGGAGTTTTCCTATCGAGCAGTACTTC. This encodes CASSLIQGSFPIEQYF.

The V gene is TRBV4-3, the J gene TRBJ1-1, with D possibly matching TRBD1 (5 bases). Trimming took off 1 base at V and 4 bases at J, with 13 bases between the two ends. The CDR3 is made up of 15 amino acids. Germline lookup yields CDR1 LGHNA and CDR2 YSLEER. CDR3 in DNA: TGCGCCAGCAGCCAAGGTAGGGGAAGGGGCACTGAAGCTTTCTTT. Amino acid sequence: CASSQGRGRGTEAFF.

The rearrangement links TRBV27 to TRBJ2-1, with 16 positions matching TRBD2. Germline V gene sequence: CDR1 MNHEY, CDR2 SMNVEV (reference sequence). Trimming cost V 4 bases and J 10 bases; bases outside gene matches: 10. There are 17 residues in the CDR3. CDR3 in amino acids: CASSSPGTSGRAGEQFF. CDR3 sequence (DNA): TGTGCCAGCAGTTCCCCCGGGACTAGCGGGAGGGCCGGCGAGCAGTTCTTC.

This chain links TRBV28 with TRBJ2-5; 11 bases are shared with TRBD1. After removal of 5 bases from V and 7 bases from J, the junction contained 9 bases not matched to a gene. From germline, CDR1 is MDHEN and CDR2 SYDVKM. This CDR3 has 15 amino acids. As DNA, the CDR3 is TGTGCCAGCAGTCTCACCGACGGGACAGGGGGGACCCAGTACTTC. Its protein product is CASSLTDGTGGTQYF.